This T cell receptor (beta chain) was captured by sequencing in a study of blood T cell repertoires in COVID-19. In the study overall: The United States, Italy and Spain supplied acute and convalescent COVID-19 samples.

The V and J ends lost 6 bases and 6 bases, in that order; junction bases with no gene match: 2. CDR1 and CDR2 from the germline V gene are SNHLY and FYNNEI. The CDR3 runs to 14 residues. In the original processing: For nucleated cells, counts were estimated from reference gene primer amplification. Profiling relied on immunoSEQ multiplex PCR, and the TCRdb table lists in-frame clones only, not all of them. The DNA gave D and trimming, while V, J and clone size come from that table. This sample carries under 45,000 clones, about 85% of them seen once, and the ten largest clones take around 25%. The J gene is TRBJ2-2, the V gene TRBV2; 12 nucleotides match TRBD2. The sequenced sample consisted of peripheral blood. The sequence derives from an elderly woman in a cohort sampled during active or convalescent COVID-19. DNA for the CDR3: TGTGCCAGCAGCCTAGCGGGGGGGCCCGGGGAGCTGTTTTTT. Translation gives CASSLAGGPGELFF. The complete variable domain, with remaining parts taken from reference TRBV2 and TRBJ2-2, reads EPEVTQTPSHQVTQMGQEVILRCVPISNHLYFYWYRQILGQKVEFLVSFYNNEISEKSEIFDDQFSVERPDGSNFTLKIRSTKLEDSAMYFCASSLAGGPGELFFGEGSRLTVL.